This T cell receptor beta chain was observed in a study of technical replicates of blood from several donors. This CDR3 region has 13 residues. Using immunoSEQ multiplex PCR, the repertoire was profiled, and TCRdb retains in-frame clones only, with some absent. The profile covers roughly 6,900 clones, with 90% to 96% appearing a single time and 5.5% to 8% taken by the ten largest. The V call is TRBV12-1, the J call TRBJ2-7; the table's D call of TRBD1 was not tested on the DNA. TRBV12-1 is tagged as a pseudogene. This TCR derives from a human donor in good health. The sequenced sample consisted of PBMCs. CDR3 residues: CASSCRGVYEQYF. CDR3 coding DNA: TGTGCCAGCAGCTGCAGGGGAGTGTACGAGCAGTACTTC.